This T cell receptor (beta chain) was captured by sequencing in a study of a mutant IDH1 vaccine in newly diagnosed glioma. Across the whole study: The treated population exhibited a male proportion of roughly 62%, a female proportion of roughly 40%, and a mean age of approximately 42 years. Points from the study as a whole: Among patients, 93.3% showed immune responses induced by the vaccine.

A note on this clone: Antigen unknown.

Germline V gene lookup returns CDR1 MNHEY and CDR2 SMNVEV (reference sequence). V shed 7 bases and J shed 1 base, with 11 bases lying between them. This CDR3 region has 14 residues. Data came from immunoSEQ multiplex PCR; TCRdb stores just in-frame clones and leaves some out. Of about 60,000 clones listed, around four fifths are singletons. The sample's time point: week 35, safety follow-up. Each dose delivered 300 ug of mutant IDH1 20-mer peptide subcutaneously with imiquimod. Eight vaccine injections were given to patients in weeks 1, 3, 5, 7, 11, 15, 19 and 23. The TCR was taken from a young man with glioma. Sequences were derived from PBMCs, sampled from a glioma patient whose treatment included an IDH1 peptide vaccine. V and J are TRBV27 and TRBJ1-5; D may be TRBD1 (6 bases). CDR3 sequence reads: CASKRQGSNQPQHF. As DNA, the CDR3 is TGTGCCAGCAAGAGGCAGGGGAGCAATCAGCCCCAGCATTTT.